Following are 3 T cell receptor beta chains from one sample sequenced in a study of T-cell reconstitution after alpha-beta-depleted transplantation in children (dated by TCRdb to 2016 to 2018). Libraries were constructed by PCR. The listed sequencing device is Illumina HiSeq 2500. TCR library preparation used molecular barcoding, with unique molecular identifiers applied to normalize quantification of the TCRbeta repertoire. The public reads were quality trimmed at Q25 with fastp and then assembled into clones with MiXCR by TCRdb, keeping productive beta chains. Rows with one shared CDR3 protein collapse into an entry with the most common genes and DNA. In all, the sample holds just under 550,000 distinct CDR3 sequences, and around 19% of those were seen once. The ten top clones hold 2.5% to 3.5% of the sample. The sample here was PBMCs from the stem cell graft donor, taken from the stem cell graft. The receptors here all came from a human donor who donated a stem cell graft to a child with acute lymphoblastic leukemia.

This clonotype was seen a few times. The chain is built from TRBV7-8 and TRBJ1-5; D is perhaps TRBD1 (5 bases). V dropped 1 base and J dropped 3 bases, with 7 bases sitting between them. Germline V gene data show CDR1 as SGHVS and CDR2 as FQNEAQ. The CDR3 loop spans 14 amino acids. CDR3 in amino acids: CASSLVGANQPQHF. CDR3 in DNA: TGTGCCAGCAGCTTAGTCGGGGCCAATCAGCCCCAGCATTTT.

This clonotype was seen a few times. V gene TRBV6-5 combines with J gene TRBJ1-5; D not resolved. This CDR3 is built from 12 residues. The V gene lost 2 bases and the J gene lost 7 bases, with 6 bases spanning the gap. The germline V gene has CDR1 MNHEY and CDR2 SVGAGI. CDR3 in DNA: TGTGCCAGCAGTTACACCGGACAGCCCCAGCATTTT. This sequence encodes CASSYTGQPQHF.

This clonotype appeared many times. The CDR3 region has the DNA TGTGCCAGCAGTACCTCGAGCTCTGGGGCCAACGTCCTGACTTTC. Amino acid sequence: CASSTSSSGANVLTF. The gene calls are TRBV6-2 or TRBV6-3 and TRBJ2-6; D call uncertain. Between the trimmed V and J ends, which lost 5 bases and 0 bases, there was a span of 8 bases. From germline, CDR1 is MNHEY and CDR2 SVGEGT. The CDR3 totals 15 residues.